One T cell receptor (beta chain) is described in this entry. As yet, its antigen is unknown. This sample is drawn from a study of cytomegalovirus exposure and HLA in healthy donors. General study results and limits: A few V segments could not be told apart, such as TRBV6-2 and TRBV6-3, and were left out. Later findings reportedly placed an Asian-associated ancestry cluster below the approximately 650-donor mean for N-insertions. Some highly shared sequence variants likely arose as a pipeline artifact.

PCR employed 60 Vbeta and 13 Jbeta primers. Original processing methods: Tens of millions of unique TCR beta chains, around 10 million of them shared, were counted by a later analysis. Profiled with immunoSEQ multiplex PCR; TCRdb holds only in-frame clones, not every one. V and J calls and clone size are as listed in that table; D and trimming were resolved from the DNA. Here the sample spans under 120,000 clones, 70% to 80% being singletons. The V end was cut by 4 bases, the J end by 2 bases, with 12 bases between. The CDR3 totals 16 residues. Germline V gene lookup returns CDR1 LNHDA and CDR2 SQIVND (reference sequence).

This clonotype was obtained from a middle-aged woman in good health and CMV-seronegative. The sample taken for sequencing was PBMCs. The chain employs TRBV19 and TRBJ2-6; D is undetermined. Here the CDR3 DNA reads TGTGCCAGTAGTACCGCACATTCGACTGGGGCCAACGTCCTGACTTTC. Encoded protein: CASSTAHSTGANVLTF.